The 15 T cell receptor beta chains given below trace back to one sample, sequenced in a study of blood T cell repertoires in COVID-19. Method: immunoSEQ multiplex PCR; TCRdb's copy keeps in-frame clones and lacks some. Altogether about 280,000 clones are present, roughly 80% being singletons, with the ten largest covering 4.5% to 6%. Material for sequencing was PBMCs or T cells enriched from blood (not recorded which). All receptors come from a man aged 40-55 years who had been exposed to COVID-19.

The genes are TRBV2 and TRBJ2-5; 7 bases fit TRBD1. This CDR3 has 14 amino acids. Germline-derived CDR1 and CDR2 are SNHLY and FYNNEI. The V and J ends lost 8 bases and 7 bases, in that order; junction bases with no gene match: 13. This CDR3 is CASQGGQWMGTQYF. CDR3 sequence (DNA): TGTGCCAGCCAAGGGGGACAGTGGATGGGGACCCAGTACTTC. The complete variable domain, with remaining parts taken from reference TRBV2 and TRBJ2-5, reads EPEVTQTPSHQVTQMGQEVILRCVPISNHLYFYWYRQILGQKVEFLVSFYNNEISEKSEIFDDQFSVERPDGSNFTLKIRSTKLEDSAMYFCASQGGQWMGTQYFGPGTRLLVL.

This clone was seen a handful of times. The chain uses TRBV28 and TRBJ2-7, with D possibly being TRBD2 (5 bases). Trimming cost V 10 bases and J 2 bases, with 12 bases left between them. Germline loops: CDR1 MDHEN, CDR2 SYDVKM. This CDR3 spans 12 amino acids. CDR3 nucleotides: TGTGCCACCACGGAGGTCGCCTACGAGCAGTACTTC. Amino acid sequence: CATTEVAYEQYF.

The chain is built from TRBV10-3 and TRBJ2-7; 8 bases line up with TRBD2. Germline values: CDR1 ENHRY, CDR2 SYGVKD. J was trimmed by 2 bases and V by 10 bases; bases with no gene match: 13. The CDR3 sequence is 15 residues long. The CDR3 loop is CATFATNGRAYEQYF. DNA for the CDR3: TGTGCCACCTTCGCTACGAACGGGAGGGCCTACGAGCAGTACTTC.

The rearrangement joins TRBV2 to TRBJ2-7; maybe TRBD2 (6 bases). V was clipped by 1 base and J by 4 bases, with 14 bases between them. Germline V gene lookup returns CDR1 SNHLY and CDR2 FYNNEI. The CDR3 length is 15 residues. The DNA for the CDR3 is TGTGCCAGCAGTGAAGGGGGGGACCGAATGTACGAGCAGTACTTC. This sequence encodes CASSEGGDRMYEQYF.

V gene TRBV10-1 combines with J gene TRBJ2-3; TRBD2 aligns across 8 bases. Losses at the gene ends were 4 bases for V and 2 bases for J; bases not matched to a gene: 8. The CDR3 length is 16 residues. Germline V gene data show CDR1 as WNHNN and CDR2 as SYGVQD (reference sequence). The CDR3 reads CASSVGVAGNTDTQYF. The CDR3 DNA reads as TGCGCCAGCAGTGTTGGGGTAGCGGGGAACACAGATACGCAGTATTTT.

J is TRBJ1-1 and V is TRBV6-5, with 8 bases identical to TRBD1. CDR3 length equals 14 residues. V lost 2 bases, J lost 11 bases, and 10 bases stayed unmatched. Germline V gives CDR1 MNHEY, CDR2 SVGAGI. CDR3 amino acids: CASSYGASGGGAFF. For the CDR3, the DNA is TGTGCCAGCAGTTACGGGGCCTCAGGGGGCGGGGCTTTCTTT.

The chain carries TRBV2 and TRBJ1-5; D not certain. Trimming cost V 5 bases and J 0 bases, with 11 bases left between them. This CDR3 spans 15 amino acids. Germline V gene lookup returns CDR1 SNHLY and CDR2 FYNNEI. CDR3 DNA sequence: TGTGCCAGCAGTCAACCAACATATAGCAATCAGCCCCAGCATTTT. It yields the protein CASSQPTYSNQPQHF.

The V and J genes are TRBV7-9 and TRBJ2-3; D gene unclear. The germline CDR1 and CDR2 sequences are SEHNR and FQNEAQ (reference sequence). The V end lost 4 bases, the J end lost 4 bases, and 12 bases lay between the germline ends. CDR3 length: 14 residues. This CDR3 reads CASSYWSGSDTQYF. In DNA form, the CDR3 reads TGTGCCAGCAGCTACTGGAGTGGATCAGATACGCAGTATTTT.

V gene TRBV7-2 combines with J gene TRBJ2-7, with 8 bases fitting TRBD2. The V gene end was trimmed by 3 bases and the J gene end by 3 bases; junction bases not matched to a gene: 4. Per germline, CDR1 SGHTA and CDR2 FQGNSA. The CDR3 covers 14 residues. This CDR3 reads CASSFIAGNYEQYF. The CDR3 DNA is TGTGCCAGCAGCTTTATAGCGGGAAACTACGAGCAGTACTTC.

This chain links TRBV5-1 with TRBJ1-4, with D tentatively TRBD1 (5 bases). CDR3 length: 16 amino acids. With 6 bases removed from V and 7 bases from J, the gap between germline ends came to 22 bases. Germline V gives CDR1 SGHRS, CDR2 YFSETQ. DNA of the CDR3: TGCGCCAGCAACCGACAACCGGGGGGAAGCAGTGAAAAACTGTTTTTT. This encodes CASNRQPGGSSEKLFF. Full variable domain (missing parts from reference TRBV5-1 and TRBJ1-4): KAGVTQTPRYLIKTRGQQVTLSCSPISGHRSVSWYQQTPGQGLQFLFEYFSETQRNKGNFPGRFSGRQFSNSRSEMNVSTLELGDSALYLCASNRQPGGSSEKLFFGSGTQLSVL.

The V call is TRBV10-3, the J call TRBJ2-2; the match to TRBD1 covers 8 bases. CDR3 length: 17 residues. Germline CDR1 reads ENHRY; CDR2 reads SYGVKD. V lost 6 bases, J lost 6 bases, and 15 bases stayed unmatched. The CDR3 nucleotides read TGTGCCATCAGGATCGGACAGGGCTCGACCAAGTCCGGGGAGCTGTTTTTT. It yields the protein CAIRIGQGSTKSGELFF.

The CDR3 loop is CASSPPSSGAPNQPQHF. CDR3 bases: TGTGCCAGCAGTCCCCCGTCATCAGGGGCCCCCAATCAGCCCCAGCATTTT. The chain carries TRBV6-2 or TRBV6-3 and TRBJ1-5, with TRBD1 as a possible D gene (6 bases). Germline values: CDR1 MNHEY, CDR2 SVGEGT. The V and J ends lost 5 bases and 3 bases respectively, with 20 bases between them. The CDR3 has 17 residues.

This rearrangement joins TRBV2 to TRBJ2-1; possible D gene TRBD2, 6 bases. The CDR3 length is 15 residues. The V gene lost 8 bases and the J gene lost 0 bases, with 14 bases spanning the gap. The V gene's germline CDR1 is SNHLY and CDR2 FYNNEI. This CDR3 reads CASGGASSSYNEQFF. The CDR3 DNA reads TGTGCCAGCGGCGGGGCGTCGAGCTCCTACAATGAGCAGTTCTTC.

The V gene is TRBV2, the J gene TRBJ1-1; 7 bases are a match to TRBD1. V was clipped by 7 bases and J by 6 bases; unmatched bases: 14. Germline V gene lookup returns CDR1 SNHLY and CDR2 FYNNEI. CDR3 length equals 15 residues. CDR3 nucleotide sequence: TGTGCCAGCACAGACAGGGATGGCGGCCGGGCTGAAGCTTTCTTT. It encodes CASTDRDGGRAEAFF.

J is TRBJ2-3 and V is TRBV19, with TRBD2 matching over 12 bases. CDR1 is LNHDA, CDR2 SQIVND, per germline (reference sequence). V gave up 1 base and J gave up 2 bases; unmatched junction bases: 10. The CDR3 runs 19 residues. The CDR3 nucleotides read TGTGCCAGTAGTATAGTTTTCGCTAGCGGGAGGGCTGACACAGATACGCAGTATTTT. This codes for CASSIVFASGRADTDTQYF.